The clone carrying this T cell receptor (beta chain) was counted a single time. Sequencing used immunoSEQ multiplex PCR; TCRdb keeps in-frame clones, though not all of them. The table has 100,000 to 120,000 clones, about nine tenths seen once. Trimming stripped 1 base from V and 1 base from J, with 12 bases between. The CDR3 spans 16 residues. Per germline, CDR1 PRHDT and CDR2 FYEKMQ (reference sequence). This specimen belongs to a study of blood T cell repertoires in COVID-19. The chain links TRBV13 to TRBJ2-3; D possibly corresponds to TRBD1 (6 bases). The receptor's source is a woman aged 45-60 years with acute or convalescent COVID-19. The material sequenced was peripheral blood. CDR3 sequence reads: CASSLEGTHRTDTQYF. CDR3 DNA: TGTGCCAGCAGCTTAGAGGGGACACATCGCACAGATACGCAGTATTTT. The full variable domain, rest sourced from reference TRBV13 and TRBJ2-3, is AAGVIQSPRHLIKEKRETATLKCYPIPRHDTVYWYQQGPGQDPQFLISFYEKMQSDKGSIPDRFSAQQFSDYHSELNMSSLELGDSALYFCASSLEGTHRTDTQYFGPGTRLTVL.